These T cell receptor beta chains were read from a single sample in a study of CD8 T cells in ankylosing spondylitis. A single record per CDR3 protein comes from TCRdb applying MiXCR to the 5' RACE reads. The sample lists 200,000 to 250,000 distinct CDR3 sequences, 15% to 20% occurring once. Source material: blood, either unsorted or a sorted T cell fraction (not recorded which). The receptor source for this set is a male donor with ankylosing spondylitis. Both conserved end residues are part of each CDR3. The order of the fields is V gene, CDR3 protein.

v_gene: TRBV7-9; CDR3aa: CASSRTDTPNIGELFF
v_gene: TRBV5-1; CDR3aa: CASSTLPTGDNEKLFF
v_gene: TRBV12-3/TRBV12-4; CDR3aa: CASRFPAGGDTDTQYF
v_gene: TRBV28; CDR3aa: CASSPRLGTGVAGELFF
v_gene: TRBV7-2; CDR3aa: CASSLAAHNEQFF
v_gene: TRBV12-3/TRBV12-4; CDR3aa: CASSPRVEQFF
v_gene: TRBV6-2/TRBV6-3; CDR3aa: CASSSGTEQETQYF
v_gene: TRBV7-9; CDR3aa: CASSDGLRDYEQYF
v_gene: TRBV6-1; CDR3aa: CASSFRVDNQPQHF
v_gene: TRBV4-1; CDR3aa: CASSQGRGPSYEQYF
v_gene: TRBV29-1; CDR3aa: CSTLDISGQETQYF
v_gene: TRBV29-1; CDR3aa: CSAVALTGESILADTQYF
v_gene: TRBV13; CDR3aa: CATLPTGTEAFF
v_gene: TRBV9; CDR3aa: CASSVDGSQETQYF
v_gene: TRBV12-3/TRBV12-4; CDR3aa: CASSQAPNYEQYF
v_gene: TRBV4-1; CDR3aa: CASSGDGYTEAFF
v_gene: TRBV12-3/TRBV12-4; CDR3aa: CASSWDGSLDEQYF
v_gene: TRBV9; CDR3aa: CASSVRTGGHQETQYF
v_gene: TRBV7-9; CDR3aa: CASSFWVSWDSMGFF
v_gene: TRBV12-5; CDR3aa: CASARAGASYEQYF
v_gene: TRBV5-6; CDR3aa: CASSSQVGSSYEQYF
v_gene: TRBV14; CDR3aa: CASSPSNYEQYF
v_gene: TRBV5-6; CDR3aa: CASSLLAGIETQYF
v_gene: TRBV12-3/TRBV12-4; CDR3aa: CASSFVVGGQGIYEQYF
v_gene: TRBV2; CDR3aa: CASSEDSYNTEAFF
v_gene: TRBV24-1; CDR3aa: CATATLDGETQYF
v_gene: TRBV5-1; CDR3aa: CASSLSPGELFF
v_gene: TRBV11-2; CDR3aa: CASSLDESNSGANVLTF